This is a list of T cell receptor beta chains from one sample in a study of shared clonotypes between healthy human individuals. Some clones are missing from TCRdb's copy, which holds only in-frame ones; the method was immunoSEQ multiplex PCR. There are hundreds of thousands of clones in the sample; approximately 79% occur only once, and less than 2% lies in the top ten. The sequenced sample consisted of memory CD4+ T cells sorted from blood. The receptor source for this set is a woman in her 30s in good health. Both conserved end residues are part of each CDR3. A D gene is named only where the DNA matches it firmly. Rows give clone size only sometimes, using once, few, many, or a class for an expanded clone.

clone size	D gene	V gene	J gene	CDR3 DNA	CDR3 protein
.	.	TRBV28	TRBJ1-3	TGTGCCAGCAGACGAGACAGATCCGCTGGAAACACCATATATTTT	CASRRDRSAGNTIYF
.	.	TRBV30	TRBJ2-5	TGTGCCTGGAGCAGAAAACAGGGACCCCAAGAGACCCAGTACTTC	CAWSRKQGPQETQYF
few	TRBD2	TRBV5-4	TRBJ2-3	TGTGCCAGCAGCAAGCCTGTACGGGGGGGCACAGATACGCAGTATTTT	CASSKPVRGGTDTQYF
few	.	TRBV13	TRBJ1-4	TGTGCCAGCAGCTCCTCTGGGGCGGGCGAAAAACTGTTTTTT	CASSSSGAGEKLFF
.	TRBD1	TRBV19	TRBJ1-5	TGTGCCAGTAGTACAACAGGGGTCAATCAGCCCCAGCATTTT	CASSTTGVNQPQHF
few	TRBD1	TRBV19	TRBJ2-7	TGTGCCAGTAGTGCCCAACAGGGGGTTTCCTACGAGCAGTACTTC	CASSAQQGVSYEQYF
.	.	TRBV5-1	TRBJ2-5	TGCGCCAGCAGCTTGGATAAGAGAGAGACCCAGTACTTC	CASSLDKRETQYF
.	.	TRBV9	TRBJ1-3	TGTGCCAGCAGCGTAACCCTTTCGACCTCTGGAAACACCATATATTTT	CASSVTLSTSGNTIYF
once	TRBD1	TRBV29-1	TRBJ1-1	TGCAGCGTGTTGACAGGGGGGTTTTTCACTGAAGCTTTCTTT	CSVLTGGFFTEAFF
.	.	TRBV19	TRBJ1-6	TGTGCCAGTAGTATGGTCCGCGGCACACGGGGCAATTCACCCCTCCACTTT	CASSMVRGTRGNSPLHF
few	TRBD2	TRBV7-2	TRBJ2-7	TGTGCCAGCAGCCCCCAGCTCAGCGGGAGCGGAGAGCAGTACTTC	CASSPQLSGSGEQYF
.	.	TRBV25-1	TRBJ2-7	TGTGCCAGCAGTGAATCTTCACCCCGAAGCTCCTACGAGCAGTACTTC	CASSESSPRSSYEQYF
.	.	TRBV7-3	TRBJ2-1	TGTGCCAGCGGTAGGACCACGAATGAGCAGTTCTTC	CASGRTTNEQFF
.	TRBD1	TRBV7-2	TRBJ2-5	TGTGCCAGCAGCCCACGGACAGGGCAAGAGACCCAGTACTTC	CASSPRTGQETQYF
few	.	TRBV19	TRBJ1-5	TGTGCCAGTAGTATCGCAGGGGAGGCTCAGCCCCAGCATTTT	CASSIAGEAQPQHF